A selection of T cell receptor beta chains follows, all from one sample in a study of cytomegalovirus exposure and HLA in healthy donors. Assay used: immunoSEQ multiplex PCR; TCRdb lists only in-frame clones, some missing. The profile shows nearly 200,000 clones, 75% to 90% of them singletons. The sample comprised PBMCs. The receptors here all came from a woman in her forties or fifties in good health and CMV-seropositive. The CDR3 runs from the conserved cysteine through the conserved F or W. D genes are given only for firm matches. Clone sizes are given selectively: once, few, many, or a class where the clone is expanded.

d_gene: TRBD1; abundance: NA; v_gene: TRBV10-1; j_gene: TRBJ2-1; CDR3aa: CASSEGTGRDNEQFF; CDR3nt: TGCGCCAGCAGTGAAGGGACAGGGAGGGACAATGAGCAGTTCTTC
d_gene: NA; abundance: NA; v_gene: TRBV28; j_gene: TRBJ1-1; CDR3aa: CASSSSARRTEAFF; CDR3nt: TGTGCCAGCAGTTCCTCGGCCCGGCGGACTGAAGCTTTCTTT
d_gene: NA; abundance: NA; v_gene: TRBV7-6; j_gene: TRBJ2-1; CDR3aa: CASSLNPQTYNEQFF; CDR3nt: TGTGCCAGCAGCTTAAATCCGCAGACCTACAATGAGCAGTTCTTC
d_gene: NA; abundance: NA; v_gene: TRBV7-2; j_gene: TRBJ2-7; CDR3aa: CASSLYQYEQYF; CDR3nt: TGTGCCAGCAGCTTATACCAATACGAGCAGTACTTC
d_gene: NA; abundance: once; v_gene: TRBV7-8; j_gene: TRBJ2-2; CDR3aa: CASSFAATGELFF; CDR3nt: TGTGCCAGCAGCTTCGCAGCGACCGGGGAGCTGTTTTTT
d_gene: TRBD1; abundance: NA; v_gene: TRBV30; j_gene: TRBJ2-5; CDR3aa: CAWSWQGARETQYF; CDR3nt: TGTGCCTGGAGTTGGCAGGGGGCGCGAGAGACCCAGTACTTC
d_gene: NA; abundance: NA; v_gene: TRBV7-9; j_gene: TRBJ2-3; CDR3aa: CASSPSWARGDTQYF; CDR3nt: TGTGCCAGCAGCCCGTCTTGGGCCAGGGGAGATACGCAGTATTTT
d_gene: TRBD1; abundance: once; v_gene: TRBV7-9; j_gene: TRBJ2-7; CDR3aa: CASSSVGGQGRWYEQYF; CDR3nt: TGTGCCAGCAGCTCAGTGGGAGGACAGGGTAGGTGGTACGAGCAGTACTTC
d_gene: NA; abundance: NA; v_gene: TRBV5-6; j_gene: TRBJ1-1; CDR3aa: CASSLQGPEAFF; CDR3nt: TGTGCCAGCAGCTTACAGGGTCCTGAAGCTTTCTTT
d_gene: TRBD2; abundance: NA; v_gene: TRBV7-9; j_gene: TRBJ2-3; CDR3aa: CSSSFPSASGTQYF; CDR3nt: TGTTCCAGCAGCTTTCCTTCCGCTAGCGGTACGCAGTATTTT
d_gene: TRBD2; abundance: NA; v_gene: TRBV28; j_gene: TRBJ2-1; CDR3aa: CASRSSGRANEQFF; CDR3nt: TGTGCCAGTAGATCTAGCGGGAGGGCCAATGAGCAGTTCTTC
d_gene: NA; abundance: NA; v_gene: TRBV7-2; j_gene: TRBJ1-1; CDR3aa: CASSLGPGLNTEAFF; CDR3nt: TGTGCCAGCAGCTTAGGGCCGGGTTTGAACACTGAAGCTTTCTTT
d_gene: NA; abundance: NA; v_gene: TRBV9; j_gene: TRBJ2-3; CDR3aa: CASSVSSGTDTQYF; CDR3nt: TGTGCCAGCAGCGTGAGTAGCGGCACAGATACGCAGTATTTT
d_gene: NA; abundance: NA; v_gene: TRBV28; j_gene: TRBJ2-7; CDR3aa: CASRPRGYEVYEQYF; CDR3nt: TGTGCCAGCAGACCAAGGGGGTATGAGGTCTACGAGCAGTACTTC
d_gene: NA; abundance: NA; v_gene: TRBV28; j_gene: TRBJ2-4; CDR3aa: CASSFGRDSQYF; CDR3nt: TGTGCCAGCAGTTTCGGGAGGGACAGTCAGTACTTC
d_gene: TRBD2; abundance: NA; v_gene: TRBV19; j_gene: TRBJ2-1; CDR3aa: CASKGLAGDGSYNEQFF; CDR3nt: TGTGCCAGTAAAGGACTAGCGGGAGACGGGTCCTACAATGAGCAGTTCTTC
d_gene: NA; abundance: once; v_gene: TRBV12-5; j_gene: TRBJ2-1; CDR3aa: CASGSGQGGHNEQFF; CDR3nt: TGTGCTAGTGGTTCCGGACAGGGAGGGCATAATGAGCAGTTCTTC
d_gene: NA; abundance: NA; v_gene: TRBV4-2; j_gene: TRBJ2-6; CDR3aa: CASSQVWSGSTNVLTF; CDR3nt: TGTGCCAGCAGCCAAGTATGGAGCGGATCGACCAACGTCCTGACTTTC
d_gene: NA; abundance: few; v_gene: TRBV18; j_gene: TRBJ1-4; CDR3aa: CASSPITATNEKLFF; CDR3nt: TGTGCCAGCTCACCGATAACAGCAACTAATGAAAAACTGTTTTTT
d_gene: NA; abundance: NA; v_gene: TRBV7-9; j_gene: TRBJ2-2; CDR3aa: CASSPRYGELFF; CDR3nt: TGTGCCAGCAGCCCGAGGTACGGGGAGCTGTTTTTT
d_gene: TRBD1; abundance: few; v_gene: TRBV5-6; j_gene: TRBJ1-1; CDR3aa: CASSLGTGSTEAFF; CDR3nt: TGTGCCAGCAGCTTAGGGACAGGGAGCACTGAAGCTTTCTTT
d_gene: NA; abundance: NA; v_gene: TRBV5-6; j_gene: TRBJ2-7; CDR3aa: CAPLGPNSYEQYF; CDR3nt: TGTGCCCCCTTGGGGCCCAACTCCTACGAGCAGTACTTC
d_gene: NA; abundance: NA; v_gene: TRBV10-2; j_gene: TRBJ2-3; CDR3aa: CASRYTDTQYF; CDR3nt: TGCGCCAGCCGTTACACAGATACGCAGTATTTT
d_gene: TRBD1; abundance: NA; v_gene: TRBV28; j_gene: TRBJ1-3; CDR3aa: CASSRFLGQVSGNTIYF; CDR3nt: TGTGCCAGCAGTAGGTTCCTGGGACAGGTCTCTGGAAACACCATATATTTT
d_gene: TRBD1; abundance: NA; v_gene: TRBV7-9; j_gene: TRBJ2-1; CDR3aa: CASSLGQGSYNEQFF; CDR3nt: TGTGCCAGCAGCTTAGGACAGGGCTCCTACAATGAGCAGTTCTTC
d_gene: TRBD2; abundance: NA; v_gene: TRBV5-5; j_gene: TRBJ2-4; CDR3aa: CASSRDGTSGGAKNIQYF; CDR3nt: TGTGCCAGCAGCCGCGATGGGACTAGCGGGGGGGCCAAAAACATTCAGTACTTC
d_gene: NA; abundance: NA; v_gene: TRBV29-1; j_gene: TRBJ2-5; CDR3aa: CSVGNPTRHLRQETQYF; CDR3nt: TGCAGCGTTGGAAACCCCACCAGGCACTTAAGACAAGAGACCCAGTACTTC
d_gene: NA; abundance: NA; v_gene: TRBV7-2; j_gene: TRBJ2-2; CDR3aa: CASRKTMQGAGELFF; CDR3nt: TGTGCCAGCAGAAAAACAATGCAGGGCGCCGGGGAGCTGTTTTTT
d_gene: TRBD1; abundance: NA; v_gene: TRBV11-2; j_gene: TRBJ2-7; CDR3aa: CASSLDRGFYEQYF; CDR3nt: TGTGCCAGCAGCTTAGACAGGGGGTTTTACGAGCAGTACTTC
d_gene: TRBD1; abundance: NA; v_gene: TRBV18; j_gene: TRBJ1-6; CDR3aa: CASSPRDRGGSPLHF; CDR3nt: TGTGCCAGCTCACCCCGGGACAGGGGCGGATCACCCCTCCACTTT
d_gene: NA; abundance: once; v_gene: TRBV7-2; j_gene: TRBJ2-6; CDR3aa: CASSPTYSSGANGLTF; CDR3nt: TGTGCCAGCAGCCCGACATATAGCTCTGGGGCCAACGGCCTGACTTTC
d_gene: TRBD1; abundance: NA; v_gene: TRBV7-2; j_gene: TRBJ2-1; CDR3aa: CASSYPGTGSNEQFF; CDR3nt: TGTGCCAGCAGCTACCCTGGGACAGGGTCAAATGAGCAGTTCTTC
d_gene: NA; abundance: NA; v_gene: TRBV7-2; j_gene: TRBJ1-3; CDR3aa: CASSSSQGNTIYF; CDR3nt: TGTGCCAGCAGTTCGTCCCAGGGAAACACCATATATTTT
d_gene: TRBD2; abundance: NA; v_gene: TRBV5-1; j_gene: TRBJ2-7; CDR3aa: CASSFRAGGPVDEQYF; CDR3nt: TGCGCCAGCAGCTTTAGGGCGGGAGGGCCGGTCGACGAGCAGTACTTC
d_gene: TRBD1; abundance: NA; v_gene: TRBV7-6; j_gene: TRBJ1-2; CDR3aa: CASNLAPGGYGYTF; CDR3nt: TGTGCCAGCAACTTAGCCCCAGGGGGCTATGGCTACACCTTC
d_gene: NA; abundance: NA; v_gene: TRBV10-3; j_gene: TRBJ2-1; CDR3aa: CAISTRNNEQFF; CDR3nt: TGTGCCATCTCAACTAGAAACAATGAGCAGTTCTTC